In its sample, the clone carrying this TCR beta chain was seen once. This sample stems from a study of OX40 agonist ivuxolimab in advanced cancers. Trimming cost V 4 bases and J 3 bases; bases outside gene matches: 6. Germline CDR1 and CDR2: SGHTA and FQGNSA. The CDR3 loop spans 15 amino acids. The table came from immunoSEQ multiplex PCR; TCRdb's copy has only in-frame clones and leaves some out. This sample has 50,000 to 55,000 clones; about nine tenths occur once, and the top ten carry less than 2%. The specimen was CD4+ or CD8+ T cells sorted from blood, collected in a trial of the OX40 agonist ivuxolimab. The TCR was taken from an adult with an advanced solid tumor such as melanoma, head and neck, liver or kidney cancer. The chain uses TRBV7-2 and TRBJ2-7; 10 bases align to TRBD2. The CDR3 reads CASSSTSGTIYEQYF. In DNA, the CDR3 is TGTGCCAGCAGCTCCACTAGCGGGACGATCTACGAGCAGTACTTC. The whole variable domain, remainder taken from reference TRBV7-2 and TRBJ2-7, is GAGVSQSPSNKVTEKGKDVELRCDPISGHTALYWYRQSLGQGLEFLIYFQGNSAPDKSGLPSDRFSAERTGGSVSTLTIQRTQQEDSAVYLCASSSTSGTIYEQYFGPGTRLTVT.